Below are 12 T cell receptor beta chains sequenced from a single sample in a study of CD8 T cells in ankylosing spondylitis. A single record per CDR3 protein comes from TCRdb applying MiXCR to the 5' RACE reads. The sample contains some 240,000 distinct CDR3 sequences, 20% to 30% of which appear only once. Sequenced: blood, either unsorted or a sorted T cell fraction (not recorded which). The origin of the receptors is a male donor with ankylosing spondylitis or in good health (not recorded which).

This chain uses TRBV15 with TRBJ2-5; no clear D gene. The germline V gene encodes CDR1 LNHNV and CDR2 YYDKDF (reference sequence). This CDR3 comprises 15 residues. Trimming stripped 1 base from V and 5 bases from J, with 14 bases between. The DNA of the CDR3 is TGTGCCACCAGCAGAGTCTTTGGCACAGACGAGACCCAGTACTTC. Residues: CATSRVFGTDETQYF.

This clonotype was found a few times. The chain joins TRBV20-1 to TRBJ1-1; unclear D gene. The germline gives CDR1 DFQATT, CDR2 SNEGSKA (reference sequence). This CDR3 comprises 12 residues. V lost 2 bases, J lost 2 bases, and 6 bases lay in between. The CDR3 is CSARRVNTEAFF. The CDR3 DNA reads TGCAGTGCTAGAAGGGTCAACACTGAAGCTTTCTTT.

This clonotype was counted ten times or more. The chain combines TRBV20-1 with TRBJ1-5; TRBD1 matches 10 bases. Germline CDR1 DFQATT, CDR2 SNEGSKA (reference sequence). This CDR3 has 15 amino acids. V lost 3 bases and J lost 4; bases outside the gene matches: 6. The CDR3 reads CSARWGQGINQPQHF. The CDR3 DNA reads TGCAGTGCTAGGTGGGGACAGGGGATTAATCAGCCCCAGCATTTT.

There are many counts of this clonotype. The chain joins TRBV12-3 or TRBV12-4 to TRBJ2-5, with D possibly TRBD2 on 6 matching bases. This CDR3 spans 14 amino acids. Trimming stripped 6 bases from V and 5 bases from J, with 16 bases between. CDR3 residues: CASSRSGDWETQYF. CDR3 DNA: TGTGCCAGCAGCCGAAGTGGGGACTGGGAGACCCAGTACTTC.

The CDR3 coding sequence is TGTGCCAGCAGACCACACAGGAGAACCTACGAGCAGTACTTC. Protein product: CASRPHRRTYEQYF. This chain uses TRBV12-3 or TRBV12-4 with TRBJ2-7; D may be TRBD1 (5 bases). The CDR3 totals 14 residues. V was clipped by 6 bases and J by 2 bases, with 14 bases between them.

This sequence joins TRBV20-1 and TRBJ2-7; D uncertain. The CDR3 extends over 10 amino acids. V was shortened by 5 bases and J by 1 base, with 3 bases between the two germline ends. Germline V lookup: CDR1 DFQATT, CDR2 SNEGSKA (reference sequence). CDR3 region: CSAVSYEQYF. DNA for the CDR3: TGCAGTGCTGTGTCCTACGAGCAGTACTTC.

The sample holds a few counts of this clonotype. The CDR3: CASSLDRGDEQFF. Written as DNA, the CDR3 is TGTGCCAGCAGCTTAGACAGGGGGGATGAGCAGTTCTTC. The chain recombines TRBV7-2 with TRBJ2-1, with TRBD1 matching 8 bases. This CDR3 comprises 13 residues. The germline V gene has CDR1 SGHTA and CDR2 FQGNSA. V was pared by 1 base and J by 8 bases, with 1 base of the junction left unmatched.

This clonotype showed up just a few times. This chain connects TRBV13 to TRBJ2-7; a weak D match, TRBD1 (5 bases). The germline gives CDR1 PRHDT, CDR2 FYEKMQ (reference sequence). The V end lost 1 base, the J end lost 4 bases, and 8 bases lay between the germline ends. The CDR3 covers 13 residues. CDR3 in DNA: TGTGCCAGCAGCTTAGCCGACAGTTACGAGCAGTACTTC. This sequence encodes CASSLADSYEQYF.

The J gene is TRBJ1-2, the V gene TRBV6-1; no definite D call. The CDR3 totals 13 residues. V lost 10 bases to trimming and J lost 4 bases, with 16 bases between them. The germline gives CDR1 MNHNS, CDR2 SASEGT. Here the CDR3 reads CATNEGGGYGYTF. For the CDR3, the DNA is TGTGCCACGAATGAGGGCGGAGGCTATGGCTACACCTTC.

This clonotype was observed a few times. The CDR3 DNA is TGCAGTGCTAGGGGCGGCACAGGGGACGAGCAGTACTTC. It codes for CSARGGTGDEQYF. The chain links TRBV20-1 to TRBJ2-7; TRBD1 agrees at 7 bases. The V and J ends lost 3 bases and 5 bases, in that order; junction bases with no gene match: 7. This CDR3 is 13 amino acids long. Germline V CDR1 and CDR2: DFQATT, SNEGSKA (reference sequence).

The sample holds many counts of this clonotype. The gene calls are TRBV12-3 or TRBV12-4 and TRBJ2-3; D is ambiguous. V was trimmed by 3 bases and J by 2 bases, leaving 6 bases between them. The CDR3 spans 13 residues. CDR3 sequence: CASSFLSTDTQYF. CDR3 in DNA: TGTGCCAGCAGTTTTCTGTCCACAGATACGCAGTATTTT.

This clonotype was seen a few times. The genes are TRBV12-3 or TRBV12-4 and TRBJ2-6, with D hard to call. With 2 bases removed from V and 4 bases from J, the gap between germline ends came to 12 bases. The CDR3 sequence is 16 residues long. CDR3 region: CASSLNFRGGANVLTF. In DNA form, the CDR3 reads TGTGCCAGCAGTTTAAATTTTCGTGGGGGGGCCAACGTCCTGACTTTC.